The 2 T cell receptor beta chains below all came from one sample that was sequenced in a study of CD8+ T cells in alopecia areata. RNA extraction and reverse transcription yielded cDNA as sequencing template. Assay: immunoSEQ multiplex PCR; the TCRdb copy retains only in-frame clones and omits some. The table has fewer than 250,000 clones, roughly 40% seen once. Treatment meaning: oral pan-JAK inhibitor, 5-10 mg twice daily. The material was CD4+ T cells sorted from blood, obtained at approximately week 37, from a patient treated with tofacitinib. Every receptor here comes from a human donor with alopecia areata.

The chain uses TRBV2 and TRBJ2-7; D perhaps matches TRBD2 (6 bases). The V end lost 4 bases, the J end lost 6 bases, and 16 bases lay between the germline ends. Germline V lookup: CDR1 SNHLY, CDR2 FYNNEI. The CDR3 has 14 residues. This CDR3 is CASSVGAGLREQYF. The CDR3 coding sequence is TGTGCCAGCAGTGTTGGAGCGGGCCTCCGCGAGCAGTACTTC. Combining the CDR3 with reference TRBV2 and TRBJ2-7 gives the whole variable domain EPEVTQTPSHQVTQMGQEVILRCVPISNHLYFYWYRQILGQKVEFLVSFYNNEISEKSEIFDDQFSVERPDGSNFTLKIRSTKLEDSAMYFCASSVGAGLREQYFGPGTRLTVT.

This clone appeared a few times. The J gene is TRBJ2-7, the V gene TRBV19; 8 bases match TRBD1. Germline V lookup: CDR1 LNHDA, CDR2 SQIVND (reference sequence). There are 16 residues in the CDR3. J gave up 1 base and V 4 bases, and 9 bases lay outside the gene matches. The CDR3 nucleotides are TGTGCCAGTAGTACGCGAACCGGGACAGGTTCCTACGAGCAGTACTTC. Its translation is CASSTRTGTGSYEQYF.